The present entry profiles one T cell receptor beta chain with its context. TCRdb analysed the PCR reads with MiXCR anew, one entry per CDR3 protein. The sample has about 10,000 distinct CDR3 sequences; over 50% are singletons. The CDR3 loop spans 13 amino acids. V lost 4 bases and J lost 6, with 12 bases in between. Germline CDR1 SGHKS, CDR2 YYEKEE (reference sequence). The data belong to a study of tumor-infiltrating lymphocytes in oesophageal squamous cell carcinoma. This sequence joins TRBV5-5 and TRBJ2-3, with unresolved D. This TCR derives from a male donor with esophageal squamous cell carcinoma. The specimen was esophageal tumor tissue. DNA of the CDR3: TGTGCCAGCAGCGCGGACCCGTACGATACGCAGTATTTT. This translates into CASSADPYDTQYF.